A single sample gave rise to the 8 T cell receptor beta chains below, sequenced in a study of cytomegalovirus exposure and HLA in healthy donors. Amplification used 60 Vbeta primers and 13 Jbeta primers. Only in-frame clones appear in the TCRdb table, and some are missing; sequencing was by immunoSEQ multiplex PCR. The repertoire consists of 150,000 to 200,000 clones, with more than 85% occurring once and the leading ten covering about 1.7%. The sequencing sample was made of PBMCs. The origin of the receptors is a woman aged 18-29 years in good health and CMV-seronegative.

The chain carries TRBV5-4 and TRBJ2-3, with D tentatively TRBD1 (6 bases). Trimming shortened V by 1 base and J by 7 bases, and 16 bases separated the two germline ends. CDR3 length equals 15 residues. CDR1 SGHNT and CDR2 YYREEE come from the germline V gene (reference sequence). The CDR3 loop reads CASSLRTQGRNTQYF. Here the CDR3 DNA reads TGTGCCAGCAGCTTGAGGACACAGGGTCGGAATACGCAGTATTTT.

Worth noting for this clone: At one end the junction does not follow the germline gene, possibly because of a read error. The chain carries TRBV7-9 and TRBJ2-2, with 13 bases identical to TRBD2. CDR1 SEHNR and CDR2 FQNEAQ come from the germline V gene (reference sequence). This CDR3 has 17 amino acids. The CDR3 nucleotides read TGTTCCAGCAGCGGACGGACTAGCGGGAGGAACACCGGGGAGCTGTTTTTT. Its protein product is CSSSGRTSGRNTGELFF.

The chain combines TRBV5-1 with TRBJ1-3; the match to TRBD1 covers 9 bases. The tail of the sequence fits TRBJ2-2 better, so the J call may be wrong. Germline V CDR1 and CDR2: SGHRS, YFSETQ. The CDR3 covers 16 residues. CDR3 protein: CASSSGTGFGTGELFF. CDR3 in DNA: TGCGCCAGCAGCTCGGGGACAGGGTTCGGGACCGGGGAGCTGTTTTTT.

V gene TRBV28 combines with J gene TRBJ1-2, with TRBD1 matching over 7 bases. The germline gives CDR1 MDHEN, CDR2 SYDVKM. The CDR3 loop spans 15 amino acids. The junction had 6 bases not matched to a gene; V was cut back by 5 bases and J by 0 bases. CDR3 loop: CASSLGTVANYGYTF. In DNA, the CDR3 is TGTGCCAGCAGTCTCGGGACAGTAGCTAACTATGGCTACACCTTC.

The rearrangement uses TRBV4-3 and TRBJ2-6; TRBD1 matches 9 bases. This CDR3 region has 20 residues. In germline, CDR1 is LGHNA, CDR2 YSLEER. The V segment lost 0 bases and the J segment 3 bases; nucleotides outside the gene matches: 12. CDR3 residues: CASSQDRQGVFAGGANVLTF. The CDR3 DNA is TGCGCCAGCAGCCAAGATCGACAGGGGGTCTTCGCAGGTGGGGCCAACGTCCTGACTTTC.

The chain employs TRBV28 and TRBJ1-6; 8 bases agree with TRBD1. V shed 6 bases, J shed 7 bases, and the junction held 8 bases outside the gene matches. This CDR3 contains 15 residues. CDR1 and CDR2 from the germline V gene are MDHEN and SYDVKM. CDR3 sequence: CASRAQDRVNSPLHF. The CDR3 region has the DNA TGTGCCAGCAGGGCGCAGGACAGGGTAAATTCACCCCTCCACTTT.

The J gene is TRBJ2-7, the V gene TRBV28; TRBD2 matches at 9 bases. Germline CDR1 is MDHEN and CDR2 is SYDVKM. This CDR3 is built from 15 residues. J gave up 4 bases and V 5 bases, and 9 bases lay outside the gene matches. The CDR3 protein is CASSRERGAPYEQYF. Written as DNA, the CDR3 is TGTGCCAGCAGTCGTGAGCGGGGGGCCCCTTACGAGCAGTACTTC. Drawing the rest from reference TRBV28 and TRBJ2-7, the complete variable domain is DVKVTQSSRYLVKRTGEKVFLECVQDMDHENMFWYRQDPGLGLRLIYFSYDVKMKEKGDIPEGYSVSREKKERFSLILESASTNQTSMYLCASSRERGAPYEQYFGPGTRLTVT.

This clone was seen more than once but under ten times. CDR3 region: CASSEQGLNTEAFF. CDR3 sequence (DNA): TGTGCCAGCAGTGAACAGGGCCTGAACACTGAAGCTTTCTTT. The rearrangement uses TRBV6-1 and TRBJ1-1, with a weak D call TRBD1 (5 bases). Germline lookup yields CDR1 MNHNS and CDR2 SASEGT. The germline V and J ends were trimmed by 2 bases and 0 bases, with 7 bases remaining between them. This CDR3 comprises 14 residues.